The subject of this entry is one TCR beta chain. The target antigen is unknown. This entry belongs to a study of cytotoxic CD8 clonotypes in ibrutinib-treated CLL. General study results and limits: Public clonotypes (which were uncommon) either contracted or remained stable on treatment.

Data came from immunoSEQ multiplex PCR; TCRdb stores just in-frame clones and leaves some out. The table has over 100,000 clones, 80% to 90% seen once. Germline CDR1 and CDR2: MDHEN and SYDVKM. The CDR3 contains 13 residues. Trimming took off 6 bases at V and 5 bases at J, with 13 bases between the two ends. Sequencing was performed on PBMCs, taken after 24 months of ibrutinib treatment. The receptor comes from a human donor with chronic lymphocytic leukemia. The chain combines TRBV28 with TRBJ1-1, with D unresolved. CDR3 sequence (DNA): TGTGCCAGCAGACCCGGAGGATGGACTGAAGCTTTCTTT. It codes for CASRPGGWTEAFF.